This T cell receptor beta chain comes out of a study of CD8+ T cells in alopecia areata. Looking at the study overall: A regimen of oral tofacitinib, 5 to 10 mg twice daily, was given to treated patients.

V gave up 0 bases and J gave up 4 bases, with 7 bases separating them. Germline values: CDR1 GTSNPN, CDR2 SVGIG (reference sequence). The CDR3 totals 12 residues. Overall study findings and caveats: Numerous expanded lesional clones remained in scalp and blood during tofacitinib.

Extraction and reverse transcription of RNA yielded cDNA as the sequencing template. This table comes from immunoSEQ multiplex PCR, and its TCRdb copy is limited to in-frame clones, with some not included. The table lists roughly 120,000 clones, 58% of them singletons. Treatment in this sample: oral pan-JAK inhibitor, 5-10 mg twice daily. As regards this clone: Its antigen is unidentified. The same CDR3 also results from other DNA sequences found in this sample.

The clonotype comes from a human donor with alopecia areata. This chain uses TRBV30 with TRBJ2-7; possible D gene TRBD2, 6 bases. The material was CD8+ T cells sorted from blood, obtained at week 4, from a patient treated with tofacitinib. The CDR3 sequence: CAWSVRGYEQYF. In DNA form, the CDR3 reads TGTGCCTGGAGTGTACGGGGGTACGAGCAGTACTTC.